The sequence of this T cell receptor (beta chain) was determined in a study of CXCR3-negative and CXCR3-positive naive CD8 T cells. Study outcomes and limitations: TRB CDR3s of CXCR3-positive naive cells were more hydrophobic than those of CXCR3-negative naive cells. Cryopreserved cells partially lost CXCR3 expression, and fresh PBMCs were used in most assays. Comparably high diversity was seen in both naive subsets, and much lower diversity in memory CD8+ cells.

Comments on this clonotype: No antigen is known for it.

The libraries of TRB cDNA were constructed through 5' RACE using UMI labels. TCRdb reprocessed the 5' RACE reads, with one entry per CDR3 protein and no DNA. The sample totals more than 70,000 distinct CDR3 sequences. CDR3 length: 14 residues. Germline V lookup: CDR1 PRHDT, CDR2 FYEKMQ (reference sequence). Sequences were obtained from naive CXCR3+ CD8+ T cells from blood. Indicated subset: CD45RO-CCR7+CD27+CD95- naive CD8+ T cells expressing CXCR3 (TNR3+). This sequence joins TRBV13 and TRBJ2-7; with no DNA, the TCRdb D assignment of TRBD1 cannot be verified. The clonotype comes from a human donor in good health. Some clones in this sample may be carry-over from other donors' samples. CDR3: CASSSGQLSYEQYF.